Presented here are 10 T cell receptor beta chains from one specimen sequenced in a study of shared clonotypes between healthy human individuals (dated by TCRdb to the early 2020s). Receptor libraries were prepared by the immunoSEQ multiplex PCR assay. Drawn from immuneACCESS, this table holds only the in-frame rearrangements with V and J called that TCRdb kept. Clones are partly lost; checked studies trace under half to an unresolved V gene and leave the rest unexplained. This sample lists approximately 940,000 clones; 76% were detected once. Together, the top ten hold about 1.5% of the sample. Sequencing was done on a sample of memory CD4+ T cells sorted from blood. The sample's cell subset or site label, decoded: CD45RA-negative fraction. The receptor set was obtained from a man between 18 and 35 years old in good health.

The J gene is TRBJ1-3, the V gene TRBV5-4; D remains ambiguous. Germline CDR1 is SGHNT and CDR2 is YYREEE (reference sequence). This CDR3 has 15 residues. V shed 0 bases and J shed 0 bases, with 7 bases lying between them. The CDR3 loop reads CASSLAGSSGNTIYF. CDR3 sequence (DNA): TGTGCCAGCAGCTTGGCCGGCAGCTCTGGAAACACCATATATTTT.

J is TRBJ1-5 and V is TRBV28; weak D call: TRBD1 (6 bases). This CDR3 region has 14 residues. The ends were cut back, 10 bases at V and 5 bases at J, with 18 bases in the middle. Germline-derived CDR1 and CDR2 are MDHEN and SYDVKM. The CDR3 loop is CATGVGSGDQPQHF. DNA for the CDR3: TGTGCCACAGGGGTGGGGAGTGGGGATCAGCCCCAGCATTTT.

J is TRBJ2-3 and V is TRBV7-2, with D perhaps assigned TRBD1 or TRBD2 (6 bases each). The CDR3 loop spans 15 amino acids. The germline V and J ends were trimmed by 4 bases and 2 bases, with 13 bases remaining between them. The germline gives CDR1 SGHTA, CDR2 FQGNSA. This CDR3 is CASSSSRGLTDTQYF. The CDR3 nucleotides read TGTGCCAGCAGCTCGTCCAGGGGACTCACAGATACGCAGTATTTT.

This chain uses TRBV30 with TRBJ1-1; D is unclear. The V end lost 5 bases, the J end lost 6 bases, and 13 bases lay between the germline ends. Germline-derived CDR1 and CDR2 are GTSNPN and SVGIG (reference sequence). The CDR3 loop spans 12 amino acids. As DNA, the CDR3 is TGTGCCTGGGGACGCTTTGACGCTGAAGCTTTCTTT. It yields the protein CAWGRFDAEAFF.

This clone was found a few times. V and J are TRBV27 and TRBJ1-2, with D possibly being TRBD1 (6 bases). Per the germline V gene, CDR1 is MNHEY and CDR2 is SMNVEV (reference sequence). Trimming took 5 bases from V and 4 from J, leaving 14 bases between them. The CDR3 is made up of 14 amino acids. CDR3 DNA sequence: TGTGCCAGCAGTGTACAGGGATGGGGCTATGGCTACACCTTC. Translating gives CASSVQGWGYGYTF.

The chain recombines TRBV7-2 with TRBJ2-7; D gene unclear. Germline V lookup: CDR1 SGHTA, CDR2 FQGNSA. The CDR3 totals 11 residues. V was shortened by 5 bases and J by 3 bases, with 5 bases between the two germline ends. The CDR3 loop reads CASSRYYEQYF. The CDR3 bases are TGTGCCAGCAGCCGTTACTACGAGCAGTACTTC.

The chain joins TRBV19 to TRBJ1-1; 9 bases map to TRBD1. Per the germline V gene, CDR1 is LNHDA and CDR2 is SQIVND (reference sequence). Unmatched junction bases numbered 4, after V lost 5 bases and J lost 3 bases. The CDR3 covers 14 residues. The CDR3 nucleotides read TGTGCCAGTAGTCGGGACAGGGAGCACACTGAAGCTTTCTTT. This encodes CASSRDREHTEAFF.

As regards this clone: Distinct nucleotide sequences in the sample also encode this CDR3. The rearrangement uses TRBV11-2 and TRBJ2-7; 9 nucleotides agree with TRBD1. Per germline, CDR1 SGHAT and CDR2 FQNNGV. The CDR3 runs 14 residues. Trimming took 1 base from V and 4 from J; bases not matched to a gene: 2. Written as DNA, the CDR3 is TGTGCCAGCAGCTTAGTACAGGGGGCGTACGAGCAGTACTTC. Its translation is CASSLVQGAYEQYF.

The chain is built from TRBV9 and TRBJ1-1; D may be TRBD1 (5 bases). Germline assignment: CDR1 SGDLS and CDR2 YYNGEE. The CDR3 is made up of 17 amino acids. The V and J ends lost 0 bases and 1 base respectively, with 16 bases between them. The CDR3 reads CASSVAPWGGKNTEAFF. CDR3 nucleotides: TGTGCCAGCAGCGTAGCCCCCTGGGGGGGGAAGAACACTGAAGCTTTCTTT.

CDR3 nucleotide sequence: TGTGCCAGCAGTTTTGGCGCGGGACCTTACGAGCAGTACTTC. This gives the protein CASSFGAGPYEQYF. The V call is TRBV6-5, the J call TRBJ2-7; TRBD2 might be the D (6 bases). There are 14 residues in the CDR3. Between the trimmed V and J ends, which lost 4 bases and 4 bases, there was a span of 14 bases. Per germline, CDR1 MNHEY and CDR2 SVGAGI.